This T cell receptor beta chain was sequenced in a study of blood T cell repertoires in COVID-19. Study in general: Samples of COVID-19 (acute and convalescent) were obtained from the United States, Italy and Spain. The analysed material was cDNA or gDNA that came from T cells, B-cell-depleted T cells, or PBMCs.

The trim removed 11 bases at V and 7 bases at J, leaving 4 bases unmatched. CDR1 is MNHEY, CDR2 SVGAGI, per germline. CDR3 length equals 12 residues. In the authors' methods: Amplified reference gene primers provided the basis for estimating nucleated cell counts. Some clones are missing from TCRdb's copy, which holds only in-frame ones; the method was immunoSEQ multiplex PCR. V, J and clone size were drawn from that table, and D and trimming were deduced from the DNA. The sample carries around 420,000 clones, over 75% recorded once. Clinical history reported by participants formed the basis on which cohorts were assigned.

Sample: PBMCs or T cells enriched from blood (not recorded which). This sequence originates from a middle-aged woman with acute COVID-19. J is TRBJ2-2 and V is TRBV6-5, with 10 bases matching TRBD1. The CDR3 spells CAGQGEGGELFF. Here the CDR3 DNA reads TGTGCCGGACAGGGGGAAGGCGGGGAGCTGTTTTTT.